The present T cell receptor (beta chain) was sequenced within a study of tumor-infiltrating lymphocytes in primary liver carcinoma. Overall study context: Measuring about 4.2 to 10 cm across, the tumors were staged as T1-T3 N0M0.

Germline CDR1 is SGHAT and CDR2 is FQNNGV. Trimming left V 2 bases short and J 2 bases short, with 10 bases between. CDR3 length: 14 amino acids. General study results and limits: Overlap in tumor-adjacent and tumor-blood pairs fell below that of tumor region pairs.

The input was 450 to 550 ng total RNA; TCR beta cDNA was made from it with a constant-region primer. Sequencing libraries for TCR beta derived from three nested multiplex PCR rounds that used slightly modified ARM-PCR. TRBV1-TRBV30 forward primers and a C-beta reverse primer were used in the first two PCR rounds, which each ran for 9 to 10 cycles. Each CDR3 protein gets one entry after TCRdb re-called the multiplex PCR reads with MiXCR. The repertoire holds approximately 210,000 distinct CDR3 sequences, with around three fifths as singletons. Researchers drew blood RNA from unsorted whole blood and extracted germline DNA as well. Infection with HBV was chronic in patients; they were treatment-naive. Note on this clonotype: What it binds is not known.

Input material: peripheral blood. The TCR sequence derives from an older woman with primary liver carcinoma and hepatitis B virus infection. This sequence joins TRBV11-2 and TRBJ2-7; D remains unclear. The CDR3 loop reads CASSLTDIAYEQYF. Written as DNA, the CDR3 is TGTGCCAGCAGCTTAACTGACATTGCCTACGAGCAGTACTTC. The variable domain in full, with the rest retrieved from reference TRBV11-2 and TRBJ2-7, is EAGVAQSPRYKIIEKRQSVAFWCNPISGHATLYWYQQILGQGPKLLIQFQNNGVVDDSQLPKDRFSAERLKGVDSTLKIQPAKLEDSAVYLCASSLTDIAYEQYFGPGTRLTVT.